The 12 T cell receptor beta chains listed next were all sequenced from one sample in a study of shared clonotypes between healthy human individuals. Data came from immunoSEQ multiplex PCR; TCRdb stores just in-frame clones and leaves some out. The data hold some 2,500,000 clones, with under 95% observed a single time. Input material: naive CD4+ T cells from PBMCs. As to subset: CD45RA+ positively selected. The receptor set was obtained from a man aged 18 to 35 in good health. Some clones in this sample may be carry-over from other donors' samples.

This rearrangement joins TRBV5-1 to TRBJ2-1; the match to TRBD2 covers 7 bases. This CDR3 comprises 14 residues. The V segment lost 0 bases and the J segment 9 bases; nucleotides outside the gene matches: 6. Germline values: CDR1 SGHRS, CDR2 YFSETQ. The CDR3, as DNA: TGCGCCAGCAGCTTGGAGGGAGGGTCCGGTGAGCAGTTCTTC. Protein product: CASSLEGGSGEQFF.

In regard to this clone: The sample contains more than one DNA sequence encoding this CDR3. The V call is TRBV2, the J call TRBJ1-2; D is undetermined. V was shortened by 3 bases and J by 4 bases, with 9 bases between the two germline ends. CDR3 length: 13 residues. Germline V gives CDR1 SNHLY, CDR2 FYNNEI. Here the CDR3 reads CASSEEGVYGYTF. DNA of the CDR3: TGTGCCAGCAGTGAGGAGGGAGTCTATGGCTACACCTTC.

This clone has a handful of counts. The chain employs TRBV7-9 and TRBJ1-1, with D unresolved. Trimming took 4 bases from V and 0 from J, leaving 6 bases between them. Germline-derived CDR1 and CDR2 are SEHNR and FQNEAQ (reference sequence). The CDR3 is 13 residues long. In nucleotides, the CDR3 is TGTGCCAGCAGCTGGATCATGAACACTGAAGCTTTCTTT. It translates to CASSWIMNTEAFF.

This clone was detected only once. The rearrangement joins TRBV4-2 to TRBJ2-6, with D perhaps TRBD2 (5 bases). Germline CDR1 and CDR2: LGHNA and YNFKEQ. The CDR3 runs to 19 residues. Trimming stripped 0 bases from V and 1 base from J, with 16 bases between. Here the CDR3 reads CASSQEMARRTSGANVLTF. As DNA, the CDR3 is TGTGCCAGCAGCCAAGAGATGGCCCGAAGGACTTCTGGGGCCAACGTCCTGACTTTC.

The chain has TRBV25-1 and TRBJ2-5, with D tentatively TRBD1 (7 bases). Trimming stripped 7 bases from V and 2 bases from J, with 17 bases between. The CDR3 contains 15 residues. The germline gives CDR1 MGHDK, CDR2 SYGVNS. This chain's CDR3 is CASTQGGAGQETQYF. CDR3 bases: TGTGCCAGCACTCAAGGGGGCGCGGGGCAAGAGACCCAGTACTTC.

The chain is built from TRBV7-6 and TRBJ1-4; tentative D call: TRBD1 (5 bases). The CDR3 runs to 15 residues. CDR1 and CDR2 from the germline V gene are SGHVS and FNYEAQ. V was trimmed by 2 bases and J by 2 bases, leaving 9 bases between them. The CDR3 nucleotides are TGTGCCAGCAGCTTACAGGGAAGGACTAATGAAAAACTGTTTTTT. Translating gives CASSLQGRTNEKLFF.

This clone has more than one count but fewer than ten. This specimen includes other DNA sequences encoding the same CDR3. This CDR3 reads CASSRQGYGYTF. The DNA for the CDR3 is TGTGCCAGCAGCCGACAGGGGTATGGCTACACCTTC. The chain links TRBV28 to TRBJ1-2, with 8 bases lining up with TRBD1. The CDR3 consists of 12 residues. From germline, CDR1 is MDHEN and CDR2 SYDVKM. V lost 6 bases and J lost 5; bases outside the gene matches: 2.

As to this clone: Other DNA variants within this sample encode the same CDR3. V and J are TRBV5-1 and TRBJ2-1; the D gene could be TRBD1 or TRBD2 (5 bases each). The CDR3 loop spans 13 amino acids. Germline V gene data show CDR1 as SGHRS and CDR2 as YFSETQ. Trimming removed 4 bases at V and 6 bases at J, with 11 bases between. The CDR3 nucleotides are TGCGCCAGCAGCCCGGTTGGGGGCAATGAGCAGTTCTTC. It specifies CASSPVGGNEQFF.

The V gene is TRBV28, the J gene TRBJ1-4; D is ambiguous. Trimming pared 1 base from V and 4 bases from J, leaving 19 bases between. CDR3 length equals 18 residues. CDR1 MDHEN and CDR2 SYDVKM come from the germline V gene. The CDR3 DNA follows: TGTGCCAGCAGTTTATCCGACAAACTCATCCTGAATAATGAAAAACTGTTTTTT. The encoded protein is CASSLSDKLILNNEKLFF.

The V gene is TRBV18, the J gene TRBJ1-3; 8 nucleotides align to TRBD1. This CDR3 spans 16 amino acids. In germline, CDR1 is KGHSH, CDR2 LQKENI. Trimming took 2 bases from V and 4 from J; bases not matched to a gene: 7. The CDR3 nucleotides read TGTGCCAGCTCACCAGACCCGGGGACAGGAGGAAACACCATATATTTT. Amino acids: CASSPDPGTGGNTIYF.

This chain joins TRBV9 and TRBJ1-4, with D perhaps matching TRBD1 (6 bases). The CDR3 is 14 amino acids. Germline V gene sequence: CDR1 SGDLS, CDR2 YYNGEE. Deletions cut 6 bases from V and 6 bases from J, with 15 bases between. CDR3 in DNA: TGTGCCAGCAATCGGGGGACAAGCTATGAAAAACTGTTTTTT. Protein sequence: CASNRGTSYEKLFF.

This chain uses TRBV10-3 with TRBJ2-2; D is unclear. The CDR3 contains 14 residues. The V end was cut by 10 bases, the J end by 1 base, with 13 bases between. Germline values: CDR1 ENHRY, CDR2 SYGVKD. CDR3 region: CATTINGNTGELFF. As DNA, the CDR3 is TGTGCCACTACCATAAACGGGAACACCGGGGAGCTGTTTTTT.